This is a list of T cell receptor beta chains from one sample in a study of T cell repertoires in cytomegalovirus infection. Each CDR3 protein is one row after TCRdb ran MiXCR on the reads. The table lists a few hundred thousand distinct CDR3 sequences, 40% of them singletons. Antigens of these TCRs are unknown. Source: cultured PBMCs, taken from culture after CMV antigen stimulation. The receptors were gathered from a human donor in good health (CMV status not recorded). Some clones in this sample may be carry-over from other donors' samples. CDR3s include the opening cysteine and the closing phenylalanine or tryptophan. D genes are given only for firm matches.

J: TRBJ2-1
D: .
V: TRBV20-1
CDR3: CSAAFPPGTPYNEQFF

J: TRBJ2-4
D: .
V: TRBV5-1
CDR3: CASSLSVGVAKNIQYF

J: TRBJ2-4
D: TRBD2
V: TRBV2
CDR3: CASTAGGPGKNIQYF

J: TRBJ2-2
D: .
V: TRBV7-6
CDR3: CASSFGRRNTGELFF

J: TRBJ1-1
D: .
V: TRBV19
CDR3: CASSVQQGDGTEAFF

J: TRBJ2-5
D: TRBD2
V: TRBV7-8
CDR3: CASSVILAGKETQYF

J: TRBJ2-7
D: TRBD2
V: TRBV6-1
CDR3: CASSERLGATPGLGWYEQYF

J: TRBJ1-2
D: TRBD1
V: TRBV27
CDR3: CASSLSRQGAGGYTF

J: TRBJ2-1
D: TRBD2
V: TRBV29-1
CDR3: CSVRRLAGSNEQFF

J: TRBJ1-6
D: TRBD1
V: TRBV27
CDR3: CASSLTGVTNSPLHF

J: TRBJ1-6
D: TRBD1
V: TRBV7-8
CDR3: CASSLQLGGDNSPLHF

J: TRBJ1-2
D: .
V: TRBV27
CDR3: CASRPPFSKLYTF

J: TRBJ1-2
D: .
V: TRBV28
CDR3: CASSMGSYGYTF

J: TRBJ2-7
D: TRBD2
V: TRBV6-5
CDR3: CASGAGGLYEQYF

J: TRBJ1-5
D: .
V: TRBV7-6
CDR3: CASSLDGRVNQPQHF

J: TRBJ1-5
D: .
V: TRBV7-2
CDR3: CASSPRWGFDQPQHF

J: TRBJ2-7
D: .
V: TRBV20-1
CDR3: CSARGDRGYEQYF

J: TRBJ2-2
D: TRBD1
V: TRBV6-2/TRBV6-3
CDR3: CASSTPRDSGELFF

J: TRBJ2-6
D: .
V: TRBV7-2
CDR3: CASSPKRAGANVLTF

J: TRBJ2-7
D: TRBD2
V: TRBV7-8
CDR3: CASRLAGVYEQYF

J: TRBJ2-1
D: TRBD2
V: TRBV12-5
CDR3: CASGPLTTSGGYNEQFF

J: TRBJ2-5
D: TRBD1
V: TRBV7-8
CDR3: CASSLLDRGQTQYF

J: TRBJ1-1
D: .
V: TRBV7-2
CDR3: CASSFLDSEAFF

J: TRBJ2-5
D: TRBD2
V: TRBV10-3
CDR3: CAIRAGLAGVETQYF

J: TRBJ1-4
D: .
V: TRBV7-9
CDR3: CASSQGNREKLFF

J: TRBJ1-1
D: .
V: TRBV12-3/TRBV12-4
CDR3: CASSSPSGQTNTEAFF

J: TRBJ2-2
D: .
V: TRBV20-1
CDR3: CSARGRAGELFF

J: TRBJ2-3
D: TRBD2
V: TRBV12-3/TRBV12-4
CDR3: CASSFATSGSTQYF

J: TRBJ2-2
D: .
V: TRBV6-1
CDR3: CASRPPGLEVLFF

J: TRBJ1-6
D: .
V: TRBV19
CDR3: CASSIMLSSYNSPLHF

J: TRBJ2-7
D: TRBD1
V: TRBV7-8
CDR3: CASSRPPPGRDRGTYEQYF

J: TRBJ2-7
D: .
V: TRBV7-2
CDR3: CASSLAEVAGAYEQYF

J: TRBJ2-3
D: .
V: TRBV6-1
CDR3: CASSYEGLVVADTQYF

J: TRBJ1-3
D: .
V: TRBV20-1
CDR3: CSALDRGSGNTIYF

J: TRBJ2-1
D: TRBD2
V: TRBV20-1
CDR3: CSARNVAGAGEQFF

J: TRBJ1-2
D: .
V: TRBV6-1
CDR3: CASTPTRSNYGYTF

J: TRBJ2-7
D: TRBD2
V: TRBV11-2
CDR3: CASSTNLGAGVPYEQYF

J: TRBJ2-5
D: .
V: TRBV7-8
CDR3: CASSRASKEETQYF

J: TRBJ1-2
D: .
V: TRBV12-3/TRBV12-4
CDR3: CASSLLDRLSTDYGYTF

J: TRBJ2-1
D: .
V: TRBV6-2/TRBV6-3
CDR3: CASSRAYEQFF

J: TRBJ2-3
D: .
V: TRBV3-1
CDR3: CASSPQGVGTDTQYF

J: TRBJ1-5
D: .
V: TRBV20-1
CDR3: CSARVGLGGQPQHF

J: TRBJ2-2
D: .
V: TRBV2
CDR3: CASSPTGNTGELFF

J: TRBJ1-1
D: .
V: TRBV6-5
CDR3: CASSYPRTGRTEAFF

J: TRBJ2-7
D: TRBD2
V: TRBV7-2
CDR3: CASSPGLAGVHEQYF

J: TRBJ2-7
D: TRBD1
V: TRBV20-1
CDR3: CSAGPGTGRAYEQYF

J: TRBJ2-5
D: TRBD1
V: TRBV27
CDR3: CASRETGTSQTQYF

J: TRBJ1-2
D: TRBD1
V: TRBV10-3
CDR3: CAISGPAGTVNYGYTF

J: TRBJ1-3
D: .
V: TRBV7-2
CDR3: CASSFWTGNTIYF

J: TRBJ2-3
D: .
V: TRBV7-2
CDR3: CASSLQGPYTDTQYF

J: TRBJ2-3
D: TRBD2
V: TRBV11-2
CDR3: CASSFYGGESTDTQYF

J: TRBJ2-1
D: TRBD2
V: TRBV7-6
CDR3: CASSLSGSAYNEQFF